This is a list of T cell receptor beta chains from one sample in a study of graft-versus-host responses after intestinal transplantation. The repertoire was sequenced with immunoSEQ multiplex PCR; TCRdb's copy has only in-frame clones and lacks some. The table includes some 9,600 clones, roughly 88% detected once. Sample: PBMCs, taken roughly 35 weeks after intestinal transplant. The source of these receptors is a human patient who received an intestinal transplant, so some T cells may come from the graft donor. The conserved cysteine and the conserved F or W are not part of the CDR3 here. Clone size is not always given. Where it is, it says once, few, many or a class for expanded clones.

j_call	clone_size	v_call	cdr3_aa
TRBJ1-2	once	TRBV7-8	ASSLLTAPNYGYT
TRBJ2-7	NA	TRBV9	ASSVGGRGDEQY
TRBJ1-5	few	TRBV27	ASSSGGDFQPQH
TRBJ2-7	NA	TRBV6-5	ASSSGFFYEQY
TRBJ2-4	NA	TRBV5-6	ASSDLAGENGNIQY
TRBJ2-1	NA	TRBV19	ASSSEGTPRNNEQF
TRBJ1-5	NA	TRBV28	ASSPFYWGRPQTQH
TRBJ1-1	NA	TRBV19	ASNIKVAGNTEAF
TRBJ2-5	few	TRBV28	ASSSQGFQETQY
TRBJ1-5	few	TRBV4-3	ASSQDGRGGQPQH
TRBJ2-2	NA	TRBV27	ASSMGRGELF
TRBJ2-7	NA	TRBV2	ASETAGGEQY
TRBJ1-4	NA	TRBV6-5	ASSRQGASEKLF
TRBJ1-5	NA	TRBV30	AWSATGGNQPQH
TRBJ2-7	NA	TRBV4-3	ASSPDRGYEQY
TRBJ2-2	once	TRBV10-3	AILSLDSNTGELF
TRBJ1-2	NA	TRBV7-9	ASSLANYGYT
TRBJ2-7	NA	TRBV2	ASSERGLWTGTFYEQY
TRBJ1-4	NA	TRBV6-4	ASSDSTGTTNEKLF
TRBJ2-7	large	TRBV15	ATSREAGTGGREQY
TRBJ2-3	NA	TRBV19	ASGNTDTQY
TRBJ2-7	NA	TRBV28	ASSFPPRIYEQY
TRBJ1-2	NA	TRBV30	AWSVQGGYGYT
TRBJ2-1	NA	TRBV14	ASSRRDYLRNEQF
TRBJ2-3	NA	TRBV6-4	ASSEIGLGGADTQY
TRBJ1-5	NA	TRBV30	AWGTGGNQPQH
TRBJ2-4	once	TRBV11-2	ASSLGLAGENIQY
TRBJ2-1	few	TRBV10-3	AISESDNYNEQF
TRBJ2-1	NA	TRBV10-3	ARRGGRVDNEQF